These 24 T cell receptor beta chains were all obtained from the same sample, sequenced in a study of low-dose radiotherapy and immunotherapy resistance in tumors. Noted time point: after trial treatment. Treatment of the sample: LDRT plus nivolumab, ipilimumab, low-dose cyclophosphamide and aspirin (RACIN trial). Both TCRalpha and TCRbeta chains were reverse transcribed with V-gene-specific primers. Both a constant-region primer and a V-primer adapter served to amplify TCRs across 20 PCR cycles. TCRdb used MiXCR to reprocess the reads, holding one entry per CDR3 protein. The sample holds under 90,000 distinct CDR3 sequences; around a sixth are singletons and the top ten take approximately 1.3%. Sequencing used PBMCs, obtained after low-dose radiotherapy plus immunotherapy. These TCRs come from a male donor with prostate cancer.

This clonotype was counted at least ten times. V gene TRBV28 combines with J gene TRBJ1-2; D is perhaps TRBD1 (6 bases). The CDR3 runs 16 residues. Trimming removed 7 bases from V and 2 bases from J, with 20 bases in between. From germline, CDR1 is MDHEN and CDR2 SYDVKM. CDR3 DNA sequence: TGTGCCAGCAACCTACCGGACAGATCCGACAACTATGGCTACACCTTC. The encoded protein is CASNLPDRSDNYGYTF.

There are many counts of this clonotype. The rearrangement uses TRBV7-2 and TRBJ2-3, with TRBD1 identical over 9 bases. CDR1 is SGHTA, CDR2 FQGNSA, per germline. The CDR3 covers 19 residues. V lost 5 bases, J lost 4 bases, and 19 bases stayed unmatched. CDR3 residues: CASSRQGQGLGGVADTQYF. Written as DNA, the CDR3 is TGTGCCAGCAGCCGCCAGGGACAGGGTTTGGGGGGGGTCGCAGATACGCAGTATTTT.

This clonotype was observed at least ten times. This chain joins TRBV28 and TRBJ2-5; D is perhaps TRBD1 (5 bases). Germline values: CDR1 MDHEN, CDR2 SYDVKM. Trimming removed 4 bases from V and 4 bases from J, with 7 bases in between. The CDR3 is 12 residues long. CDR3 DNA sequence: TGTGCCAGCAGTTCAGGGCTAGAGACCCAGTACTTC. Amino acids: CASSSGLETQYF.

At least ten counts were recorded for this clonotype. The CDR3, as DNA: TGTGCCAGCAGCCCTGACACTACAGATACGCAGTATTTT. This encodes CASSPDTTDTQYF. This chain uses TRBV9 with TRBJ2-3; D uncertain. V lost 4 bases and J lost 3, with 9 bases in between. This CDR3 region has 13 residues. CDR1 SGDLS and CDR2 YYNGEE come from the germline V gene.

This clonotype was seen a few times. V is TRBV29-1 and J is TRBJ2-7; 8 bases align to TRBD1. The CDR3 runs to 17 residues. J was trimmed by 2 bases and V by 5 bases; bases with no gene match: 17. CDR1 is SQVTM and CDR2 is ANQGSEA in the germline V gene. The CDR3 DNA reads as TGCAGCGTTACGGGTCCCATTGGGGACAGGATAACCTACGAGCAGTACTTC. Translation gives CSVTGPIGDRITYEQYF.

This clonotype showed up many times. CDR3 sequence: CASSTHGGADDTDTQYF. CDR3 coding DNA: TGTGCCAGCAGCACTCACGGGGGAGCCGACGACACAGATACGCAGTATTTT. V and J are TRBV28 and TRBJ2-3; possibly TRBD2 for D (6 bases). This CDR3 is built from 17 residues. The V end was cut by 6 bases, the J end by 2 bases, with 21 bases between. Germline V gives CDR1 MDHEN, CDR2 SYDVKM.

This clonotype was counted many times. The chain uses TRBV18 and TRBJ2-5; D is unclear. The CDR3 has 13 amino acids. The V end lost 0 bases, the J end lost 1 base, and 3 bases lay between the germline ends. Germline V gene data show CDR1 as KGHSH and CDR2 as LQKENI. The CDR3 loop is CASSPPSQETQYF. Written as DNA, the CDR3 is TGTGCCAGCTCACCACCGAGCCAAGAGACCCAGTACTTC.

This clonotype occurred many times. Here the CDR3 DNA reads TGTGCCAGCAGCCCTGACTTTGTAGCGTCCTACGAGCAGTACTTC. Protein sequence: CASSPDFVASYEQYF. The chain links TRBV7-2 to TRBJ2-7, with D tentatively TRBD2 (5 bases). CDR1 is SGHTA and CDR2 is FQGNSA in the germline V gene. The CDR3 totals 15 residues. Trimming cost V 5 bases and J 1 base, with 15 bases left between them.

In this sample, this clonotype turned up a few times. CDR3 DNA sequence: TGTGCCAGCAGGTCTAGCGGGAGTCATTGGGAGCTGTTTTTT. Its protein is CASRSSGSHWELFF. The J gene is TRBJ2-2, the V gene TRBV6-2 or TRBV6-3, with 10 bases lining up with TRBD2. V trimming: 6 bases; J trimming: 9 bases; junction bases outside the gene matches: 7. Germline V gene data show CDR1 as MNHEY and CDR2 as SVGEGT. The CDR3 runs to 14 residues.

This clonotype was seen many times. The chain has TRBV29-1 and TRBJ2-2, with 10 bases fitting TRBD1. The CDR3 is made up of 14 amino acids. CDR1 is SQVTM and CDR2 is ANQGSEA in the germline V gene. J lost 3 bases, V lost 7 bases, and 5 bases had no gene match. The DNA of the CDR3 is TGCAGCGCCGGGACAGGGGTTGACACCGGGGAGCTGTTTTTT. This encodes CSAGTGVDTGELFF.

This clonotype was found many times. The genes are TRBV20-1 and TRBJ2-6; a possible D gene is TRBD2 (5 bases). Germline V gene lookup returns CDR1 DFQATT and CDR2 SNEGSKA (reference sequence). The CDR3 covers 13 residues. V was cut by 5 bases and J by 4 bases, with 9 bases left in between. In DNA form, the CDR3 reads TGCAGTGCTGAAGGGAGCGGGGCCAACGTCCTGACTTTC. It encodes CSAEGSGANVLTF.

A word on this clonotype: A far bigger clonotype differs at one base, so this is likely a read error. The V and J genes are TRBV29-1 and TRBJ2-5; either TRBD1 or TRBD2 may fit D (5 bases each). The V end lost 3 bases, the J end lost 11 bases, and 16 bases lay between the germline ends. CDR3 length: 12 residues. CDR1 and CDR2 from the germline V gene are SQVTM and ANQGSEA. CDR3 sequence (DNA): TGCAGCGTTGACGATGGGGGTTACGATCAGTACTTC. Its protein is CSVDDGGYDQYF.

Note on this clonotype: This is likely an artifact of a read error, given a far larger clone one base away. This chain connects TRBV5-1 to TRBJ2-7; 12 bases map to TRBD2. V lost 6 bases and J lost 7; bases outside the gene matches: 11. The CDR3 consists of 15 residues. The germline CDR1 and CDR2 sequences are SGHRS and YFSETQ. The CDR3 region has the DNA TGCGCCAGCAAAATGGGACTAGCGGGCCGTAATGAGCAGTACTTC. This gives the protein CASKMGLAGRNEQYF.

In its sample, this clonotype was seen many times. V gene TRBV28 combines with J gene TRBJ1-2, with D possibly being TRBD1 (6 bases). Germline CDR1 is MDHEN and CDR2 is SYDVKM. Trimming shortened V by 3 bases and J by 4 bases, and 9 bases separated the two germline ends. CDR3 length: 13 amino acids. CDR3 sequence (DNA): TGTGCCAGCAGTTTGGGGGGCAGCTATGGCTACACCTTC. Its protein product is CASSLGGSYGYTF.

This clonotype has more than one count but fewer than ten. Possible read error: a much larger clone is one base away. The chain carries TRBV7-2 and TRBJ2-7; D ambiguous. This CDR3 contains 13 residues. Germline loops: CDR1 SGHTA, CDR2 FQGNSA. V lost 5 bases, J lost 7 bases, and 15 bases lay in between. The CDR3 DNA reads TGTGCCAGCAGCCCTGGGCTCCCTGCGGAGCAGTACTTC. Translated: CASSPGLPAEQYF.

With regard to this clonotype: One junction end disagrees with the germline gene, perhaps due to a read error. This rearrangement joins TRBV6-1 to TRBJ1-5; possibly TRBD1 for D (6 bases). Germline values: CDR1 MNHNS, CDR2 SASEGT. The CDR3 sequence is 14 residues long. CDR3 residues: CASSEGGGNQPQHF. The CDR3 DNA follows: TGTGCCAGCAGCGAAGGGGGGGGCAATCAGCCCCAGCATTTT.

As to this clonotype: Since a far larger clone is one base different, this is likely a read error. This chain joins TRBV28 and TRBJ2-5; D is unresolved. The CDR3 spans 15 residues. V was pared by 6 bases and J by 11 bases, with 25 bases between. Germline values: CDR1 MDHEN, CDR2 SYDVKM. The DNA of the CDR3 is TGTGCCAGCAGCCCAACCTGGAAATCATACAATGAGCAGTACTTC. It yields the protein CASSPTWKSYNEQYF.

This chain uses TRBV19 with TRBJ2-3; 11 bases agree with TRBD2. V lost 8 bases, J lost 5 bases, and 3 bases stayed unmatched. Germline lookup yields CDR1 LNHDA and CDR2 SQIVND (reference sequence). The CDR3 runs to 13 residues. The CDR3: CASSGLAGDTQYF. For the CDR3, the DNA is TGTGCCAGTTCAGGACTAGCGGGAGATACGCAGTATTTT.

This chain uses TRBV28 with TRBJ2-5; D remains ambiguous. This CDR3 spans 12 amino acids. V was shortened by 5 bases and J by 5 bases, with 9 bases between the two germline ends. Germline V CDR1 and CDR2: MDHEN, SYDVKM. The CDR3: CASSPLGETQYF. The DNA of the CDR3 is TGTGCCAGCAGTCCATTAGGGGAGACCCAGTACTTC.

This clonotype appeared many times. The CDR3 sequence is CASSAGLAGAREQYF. CDR3 nucleotides: TGCGCCAGCAGCGCGGGACTAGCGGGAGCCCGAGAGCAGTACTTC. V gene TRBV5-1 combines with J gene TRBJ2-7; 14 bases map to TRBD2. CDR3 size: 15 residues. V trimming: 4 bases; J trimming: 7 bases; junction bases outside the gene matches: 7. CDR1 and CDR2 from the germline V gene are SGHRS and YFSETQ.

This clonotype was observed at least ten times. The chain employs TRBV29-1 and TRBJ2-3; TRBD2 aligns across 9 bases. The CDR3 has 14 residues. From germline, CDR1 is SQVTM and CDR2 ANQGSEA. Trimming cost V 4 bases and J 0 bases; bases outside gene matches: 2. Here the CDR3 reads CSVVTSGSTDTQYF. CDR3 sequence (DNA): TGCAGCGTTGTCACTAGCGGGAGCACAGATACGCAGTATTTT.

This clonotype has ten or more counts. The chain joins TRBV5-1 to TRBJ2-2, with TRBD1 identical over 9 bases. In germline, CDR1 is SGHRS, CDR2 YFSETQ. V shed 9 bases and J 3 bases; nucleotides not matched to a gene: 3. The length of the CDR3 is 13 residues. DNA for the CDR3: TGCGCCACCCGGGACAGGGACACCGGGGAGCTGTTTTTT. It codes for CATRDRDTGELFF.

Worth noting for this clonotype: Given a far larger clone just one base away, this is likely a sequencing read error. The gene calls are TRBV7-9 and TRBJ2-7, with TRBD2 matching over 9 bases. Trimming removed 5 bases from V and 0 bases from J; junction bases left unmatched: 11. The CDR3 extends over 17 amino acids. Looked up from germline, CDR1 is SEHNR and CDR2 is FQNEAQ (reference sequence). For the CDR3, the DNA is TGTGCCAGCAGCCTAGAGGGCCTAGCGGGGCTCTCCTACGAGCAGTACTTC. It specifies CASSLEGLAGLSYEQYF.

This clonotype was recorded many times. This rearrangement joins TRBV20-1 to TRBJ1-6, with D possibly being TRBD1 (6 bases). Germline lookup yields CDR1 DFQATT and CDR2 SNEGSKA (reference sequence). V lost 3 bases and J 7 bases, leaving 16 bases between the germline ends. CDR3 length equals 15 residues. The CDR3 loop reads CSARGPGARNSPLHF. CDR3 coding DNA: TGCAGTGCTAGGGGTCCGGGGGCGAGAAATTCACCCCTCCACTTT.